What follows are 6 T cell receptor beta chains derived from one specimen sequenced in a study of regulatory T cells in long-lasting Graves disease. Arm-PCR of CDR3 regions and iRepertoire HTBI primers were used to build TCR beta libraries. MiXCR was run by TCRdb on the multiplex PCR reads, yielding one entry per CDR3 protein. The sample lists about 450,000 distinct CDR3 sequences, approximately 14% seen once, with under 20% in the top ten. Time point indicated: newly diagnosed GD, antithyroid drugs for less than 3 months. PBMC-extracted RNA yielded the TCR library. These same data were also listed under a study on T cells in Graves' hyperthyroidism and ophthalmopathy.

The sequencing here drew on peripheral blood mononuclear cells (PBMCs), taken at new diagnosis, from a patient treated with antithyroid drugs. These receptors came from a woman in her 50s with Graves disease.

This clonotype was recorded at least ten times. The chain links TRBV6-9 to TRBJ1-1; 10 bases map to TRBD1. The ends lost 4 bases at V and 0 bases at J; junction bases unmatched: 2. From germline, CDR1 is MNHGY and CDR2 SVAAGI. The CDR3 spans 15 residues. CDR3 coding DNA: TGTGCCAGCAGTTTGGGGACAGGGGTGAACACTGAAGCTTTCTTT. The encoded protein is CASSLGTGVNTEAFF.

This clonotype was seen more than once but under ten times. J is TRBJ1-4 and V is TRBV3-1; TRBD1 matches 7 bases. Germline V gives CDR1 LGHDT, CDR2 YNNKEL (reference sequence). The CDR3 totals 14 residues. V trimming: 6 bases; J trimming: 6 bases; junction bases outside the gene matches: 7. CDR3 sequence reads: CASSQGGSDEKLFF. CDR3 coding DNA: TGTGCCAGCAGTCAGGGGGGGTCCGATGAAAAACTGTTTTTT.

This clonotype was seen a single time. Its ends do not fully match the called genes, so a read error is possible. The chain has TRBV19 and TRBJ2-1; TRBD2 matches 12 bases. Germline V lookup: CDR1 LNHDA, CDR2 SQIVND (reference sequence). The CDR3 sequence is 18 residues long. CDR3 sequence: CASSNPRTSGKVYDEQFF. In DNA, the CDR3 is TGTGCCAGTAGTAACCCGAGGACTAGCGGGAAAGTCTACGATGAGCAGTTCTTC.

This clonotype was observed at least ten times. The chain uses TRBV2 and TRBJ2-5, with TRBD1 as a possible D gene (5 bases). Per germline, CDR1 SNHLY and CDR2 FYNNEI. V lost 7 bases and J 0 bases, leaving 12 bases between the germline ends. The CDR3 sequence is 14 residues long. CDR3 residues: CASIGAEYQETQYF. DNA of the CDR3: TGTGCCAGCATAGGGGCAGAGTACCAAGAGACCCAGTACTTC.

This clonotype was counted a few times. It may be a read error: a sequence one base away is much more abundant. V is TRBV6-2 or TRBV6-3 and J is TRBJ2-2, with D maybe TRBD2 (5 bases). CDR1 is MNHEY, CDR2 SVGEGT, per germline. This CDR3 spans 14 amino acids. The CDR3 DNA reads TGTGCCAGCAGTGCTGTCCGCGACACCGGGGAGCCGTTTTTT. It encodes CASSAVRDTGEPFF.

In its sample, this clonotype was seen a few times. The V gene is TRBV5-4, the J gene TRBJ1-1, with D hard to call. The V gene's germline CDR1 is SGHNT and CDR2 YYREEE (reference sequence). Trimming took 7 bases from V and 2 from J, leaving 12 bases between them. The CDR3 length is 13 residues. The CDR3 loop is CASLRMGNTEAFF. CDR3 nucleotide sequence: TGTGCCAGCCTAAGGATGGGAAACACTGAAGCTTTCTTT.